A single sample is the source of the 24 T cell receptor beta chains below, sequenced in a study of T cells after yellow fever vaccination. TCRdb independently ran MiXCR on the 5' RACE reads; one entry per CDR3 protein. The sample lists roughly 310,000 distinct CDR3 sequences; 8.7% were seen once. Sequenced here: PBMCs, sampled on the day of the first yellow fever vaccination. All receptors come from a man younger than 30 who received the YFV17D yellow fever vaccine.

V gene TRBV28 combines with J gene TRBJ2-1; maybe TRBD2 (6 bases). V was cut by 5 bases and J by 8 bases, with 31 bases left in between. CDR3 length: 19 residues. Looked up from germline, CDR1 is MDHEN and CDR2 is SYDVKM. The CDR3 nucleotides are TGTGCCAGCAGTCCTGGGCCATTCCGGGCGGGGTCACCGGTCCATGAGCAGTTCTTC. Encoded protein: CASSPGPFRAGSPVHEQFF.

This clonotype showed up just a few times. The V and J genes are TRBV6-2 or TRBV6-3 and TRBJ2-5; no clear D. The V and J ends lost 4 bases and 5 bases respectively, with 8 bases between them. CDR1 and CDR2 from the germline V gene are MNHEY and SVGEGT. CDR3 length equals 12 residues. The CDR3 loop reads CASSSIRETQYF. CDR3 DNA sequence: TGTGCCAGCAGTTCAATACGGGAGACCCAGTACTTC.

This clonotype was seen many times. A read error may produce the germline difference seen at one junction end. The rearrangement uses TRBV5-1 and TRBJ2-3; 14 bases agree with TRBD2. Germline V gene lookup returns CDR1 SGHRS and CDR2 YFSETQ. The CDR3 sequence is 16 residues long. The CDR3 loop is CASSPGLAGGTDTQYF. As DNA, the CDR3 is TGTGCCAGCAGCCCGGGACTAGCGGGGGGCACAGATACGCAGTATTTT.

This clonotype has just a few counts. The V and J genes are TRBV11-2 and TRBJ2-5, with D tentatively TRBD2 (6 bases). V was clipped by 1 base and J by 7 bases, with 16 bases between them. CDR1 is SGHAT, CDR2 FQNNGV, per germline. The CDR3 loop spans 15 amino acids. The CDR3 region is CASSLVVSEGGTQYF. In DNA form, the CDR3 reads TGTGCCAGCAGCTTAGTGGTTTCGGAGGGAGGGACCCAGTACTTC. The whole variable domain, remainder taken from reference TRBV11-2 and TRBJ2-5, is EAGVAQSPRYKIIEKRQSVAFWCNPISGHATLYWYQQILGQGPKLLIQFQNNGVVDDSQLPKDRFSAERLKGVDSTLKIQPAKLEDSAVYLCASSLVVSEGGTQYFGPGTRLLVL.

In DNA, the CDR3 is TGTGCCAGCAGAGGGACAGGGCCGACTTCGAACACCGGGGAGCTGTTTTTT. This gives the protein CASRGTGPTSNTGELFF. The chain links TRBV5-5 to TRBJ2-2, with 9 positions matching TRBD1. The V gene end was trimmed by 5 bases and the J gene end by 0 bases; junction bases not matched to a gene: 8. From germline, CDR1 is SGHKS and CDR2 YYEKEE (reference sequence). The CDR3 has 17 residues.

The CDR3 is CASSQGAQNYGYTF. In nucleotides, the CDR3 is TGCGCCAGCAGCCAAGGGGCCCAGAACTATGGCTACACCTTC. This chain connects TRBV4-1 to TRBJ1-2; D is unclear. Germline CDR1 MGHRA, CDR2 YSYEKL. The CDR3 sequence is 14 residues long. V lost 1 base to trimming and J lost 2 bases, with 8 bases between them.

In its sample, this clonotype was seen a few times. V usage is TRBV20-1 and J usage is TRBJ2-5, with unresolved D. CDR1 DFQATT and CDR2 SNEGSKA come from the germline V gene (reference sequence). The V end was cut by 5 bases, the J end by 7 bases, with 8 bases between. The CDR3 has 10 amino acids. Here the CDR3 DNA reads TGCAGTGCTGCTTCGGCGACCCAGTACTTC. It codes for CSAASATQYF.

There are many counts of this clonotype. The chain uses TRBV7-9 and TRBJ1-1, with 7 bases that match TRBD1. V gave up 0 bases and J gave up 4 bases; unmatched junction bases: 8. CDR1 and CDR2 (germline): SEHNR, FQNEAQ (reference sequence). The CDR3 runs to 16 residues. CDR3 DNA: TGTGCCAGCAGCTTAGCGTTAGGGGGCGAGGCCACTGAAGCTTTCTTT. This translates into CASSLALGGEATEAFF.

This clonotype has a count of ten or more. J is TRBJ1-5 and V is TRBV4-3, with TRBD1 as a possible D gene (5 bases). The V end was cut by 0 bases, the J end by 6 bases, with 12 bases between. The CDR3 spans 15 residues. Germline V CDR1 and CDR2: LGHNA, YSLEER. The CDR3 spells CASSQDLAGFQPQHF. CDR3 bases: TGCGCCAGCAGCCAAGATCTGGCAGGGTTTCAGCCCCAGCATTTT.

This clonotype was recorded a few times. The genes are TRBV4-2 and TRBJ2-1; a possible D gene is TRBD2 (5 bases). This CDR3 comprises 16 residues. The V end lost 4 bases, the J end lost 2 bases, and 15 bases lay between the germline ends. Germline V CDR1 and CDR2: LGHNA, YNFKEQ. The DNA of the CDR3 is TGTGCCAGCAGCCCCGCCCCAGCGGCACCCTACAATGAGCAGTTCTTC. It specifies CASSPAPAAPYNEQFF.

This clonotype has only a few counts. V gene TRBV6-1 combines with J gene TRBJ1-1; D gene ambiguous. Germline V CDR1 and CDR2: MNHNS, SASEGT. The CDR3 contains 13 residues. V was shortened by 6 bases and J by 4 bases, with 12 bases between the two germline ends. In DNA, the CDR3 is TGTGCCAGCAGGCTAGGGCGTCGCACTGAAGCTTTCTTT. Its translation: CASRLGRRTEAFF.

In this sample, this clonotype turned up a few times. The V and J genes are TRBV30 and TRBJ2-2; no clear D. This CDR3 is built from 12 residues. V was clipped by 3 bases and J by 5 bases, with 7 bases between them. Germline V lookup: CDR1 GTSNPN, CDR2 SVGIG (reference sequence). The CDR3 nucleotides read TGTGCCTGGAGCGGCCCAACCGGGGAGCTGTTTTTT. It specifies CAWSGPTGELFF.

This clonotype was found many times. The chain employs TRBV27 and TRBJ2-5, with a possible D match to TRBD2 (6 bases). Trimming removed 5 bases at V and 5 bases at J, with 15 bases between. The CDR3 spans 14 residues. CDR1 is MNHEY and CDR2 is SMNVEV in the germline V gene (reference sequence). This CDR3 reads CASSIGGAGETQYF. DNA for the CDR3: TGTGCCAGCAGTATCGGAGGGGCCGGGGAGACCCAGTACTTC.

The chain links TRBV12-3 or TRBV12-4 to TRBJ2-5; D not certain. There are 13 residues in the CDR3. V was shortened by 5 bases and J by 5 bases, with 12 bases between the two germline ends. The CDR3 DNA follows: TGTGCCAGCAGTAGGGCGGTGGTGGAGACCCAGTACTTC. Translating it yields CASSRAVVETQYF.

This clonotype has a handful of counts. The chain uses TRBV11-2 and TRBJ2-1; D not resolved. The V end was cut by 3 bases, the J end by 6 bases, with 12 bases between. The V gene's germline CDR1 is SGHAT and CDR2 FQNNGV. CDR3 size: 14 residues. The CDR3 coding sequence is TGTGCCAGCAGCTTCCTCGCTAAGGTCAATGAGCAGTTCTTC. Translation gives CASSFLAKVNEQFF.

In its sample, this clonotype was seen a few times. The chain combines TRBV7-9 with TRBJ1-6; D remains ambiguous. The CDR3 is made up of 15 amino acids. CDR1 and CDR2 from the germline V gene are SEHNR and FQNEAQ (reference sequence). V dropped 0 bases and J dropped 9 bases, with 12 bases sitting between them. Here the CDR3 reads CASSLAGVPGSPLHF. In nucleotides, the CDR3 is TGTGCCAGCAGCTTAGCTGGTGTCCCCGGTTCACCCCTCCACTTT.

This clonotype was counted a few times. V is TRBV7-2 and J is TRBJ2-5; TRBD2 matches 9 bases. The V and J ends lost 5 bases and 5 bases, in that order; junction bases with no gene match: 6. From germline, CDR1 is SGHTA and CDR2 FQGNSA. The CDR3 contains 14 residues. The CDR3 here is CASSRGGGWETQYF. In DNA form, the CDR3 reads TGTGCCAGCAGCCGCGGGGGGGGCTGGGAGACCCAGTACTTC. Based on the CDR3 plus reference TRBV7-2 and TRBJ2-5, the full variable domain is GAGVSQSPSNKVTEKGKDVELRCDPISGHTALYWYRQSLGQGLEFLIYFQGNSAPDKSGLPSDRFSAERTGGSVSTLTIQRTQQEDSAVYLCASSRGGGWETQYFGPGTRLLVL.

A few counts support this clonotype. The rearrangement links TRBV12-3 or TRBV12-4 to TRBJ2-1, with a tentative D call TRBD2 (6 bases). Deletions cut 5 bases from V and 5 bases from J, with 10 bases between. This CDR3 has 13 amino acids. DNA of the CDR3: TGTGCCAGCAGTCGGGACTGGAACAATGAGCAGTTCTTC. This translates into CASSRDWNNEQFF.

This chain uses TRBV7-6 with TRBJ2-2; D unresolved. Germline V gene sequence: CDR1 SGHVS, CDR2 FNYEAQ. The V end lost 4 bases, the J end lost 0 bases, and 9 bases lay between the germline ends. The CDR3 has 15 residues. CDR3 sequence: CASSSGWANTGELFF. The CDR3 DNA reads TGTGCCAGCAGCTCCGGGTGGGCGAACACCGGGGAGCTGTTTTTT. Together with reference TRBV7-6 and TRBJ2-2, the CDR3 gives the full variable domain: GAGVSQSPRYKVTKRGQDVALRCDPISGHVSLYWYRQALGQGPEFLTYFNYEAQQDKSGLPNDRFSAERPEGSISTLTIQRTEQRDSAMYRCASSSGWANTGELFFGEGSRLTVL.

This clonotype was seen a few times. CDR3 coding DNA: TGTGCCAGCAGCTTAGCGTTACAGGGGCCGCAGGATGGCTACACCTTC. Its protein product is CASSLALQGPQDGYTF. The genes are TRBV7-9 and TRBJ1-2; TRBD1 agrees at 7 bases. V gave up 0 bases and J gave up 6 bases; unmatched junction bases: 10. Germline V gene lookup returns CDR1 SEHNR and CDR2 FQNEAQ (reference sequence). This CDR3 has 16 residues.

V is TRBV20-1 and J is TRBJ1-2; perhaps TRBD1 as D (5 bases). The V end lost 0 bases, the J end lost 8 bases, and 13 bases lay between the germline ends. CDR1 and CDR2 (germline): DFQATT, SNEGSKA (reference sequence). This CDR3 is built from 13 residues. Here the CDR3 DNA reads TGCAGTGCTAGAGAAGACAGTCAGGGCGGCTACACCTTC. Its protein product is CSAREDSQGGYTF.

This chain joins TRBV15 and TRBJ2-7; 9 bases are shared with TRBD1. Trimming cost V 4 bases and J 5 bases; bases outside gene matches: 3. Germline-derived CDR1 and CDR2 are LNHNV and YYDKDF (reference sequence). The CDR3 sequence is 13 residues long. CDR3 nucleotide sequence: TGTGCCACCAGCAAGGGGACAGGGAACGAGCAGTACGTC. This gives the protein CATSKGTGNEQYV.

This clonotype came up a few times. The V and J genes are TRBV7-2 and TRBJ1-1; no definite D call. CDR3 length: 16 amino acids. Germline CDR1 reads SGHTA; CDR2 reads FQGNSA. Trimming took off 6 bases at V and 0 bases at J, with 17 bases between the two ends. The CDR3: CASSNEYWGMNTEAFF. Written as DNA, the CDR3 is TGTGCCAGCAGTAATGAATATTGGGGAATGAACACTGAAGCTTTCTTT.

The J gene is TRBJ2-2, the V gene TRBV14, with D possibly matching TRBD1 (5 bases). The V end was cut by 2 bases, the J end by 8 bases, with 9 bases between. The length of the CDR3 is 13 residues. CDR1 is SGHDN and CDR2 is FVKESK in the germline V gene. The DNA for the CDR3 is TGTGCCAGCAGCCAATCACAGGCAGGGGAGCTGTTTTTT. This sequence encodes CASSQSQAGELFF.